This T cell receptor (beta chain) was sequenced for a study of T cells in Graves' hyperthyroidism and ophthalmopathy. CDR1 and CDR2 (germline): SGHRS, YFSETQ. After removal of 5 bases from V and 4 bases from J, the junction contained 9 bases not matched to a gene. CDR3 length equals 16 residues. Diagnoses used clinical symptoms, serum thyroxine and TRAb, thyroid ultrasound and orbital computed tomography. TCR beta CDR3 sequences were amplified from RNA transcripts. A first-round RT-PCR of the TCR CDR3 used the HTBI primer set. TCRdb processed the multiplex PCR reads anew with MiXCR; each CDR3 protein has one entry. In the table there are about 560,000 distinct CDR3 sequences, roughly 15% of which are singletons. About this clonotype itself: A much larger clonotype is one base distant, so this may be a read error. Without the conserved terminal phenylalanine or tryptophan, this CDR3 likely stems from a read error.

This clonotype originated in a woman aged 40 to 55 with Graves' hyperthyroidism. The chain employs TRBV5-1 and TRBJ2-3; 11 bases are shared with TRBD2. Material for sequencing was blood. The CDR3 nucleotides are TGCGCCAGCAGACCAGCACTAGCGGGAGCGGCAGATACGCAGTATCTT. This gives the protein CASRPALAGAADTQYL.